This is a list of T cell receptor beta chains from one sample in a study of blood T cell repertoires in COVID-19. TCRdb's copy holds only in-frame clones and misses some; the assay was immunoSEQ multiplex PCR. The data show around 200,000 clones, under 80% seen once. Sequenced: peripheral blood. The source of these receptors is a woman between 45 and 65 years old with acute or convalescent COVID-19. The CDR3 runs from the conserved cysteine through the conserved F or W. The D gene is left open where the match is weak. Clone size is shown for a subset of rows, as once, few, many or a class of expanded clone.

d_call,clone_size,j_call,v_call,cdr3_aa,cdr3_nt
NA,NA,TRBJ1-6,TRBV18,CASSPGAESNSPLHF,TGTGCCAGCTCACCTGGCGCGGAGTCTAATTCACCCCTCCACTTT
NA,NA,TRBJ2-2,TRBV5-4,CASSLGRGGTGELFF,TGTGCCAGCAGCTTGGGGAGGGGTGGCACCGGGGAGCTGTTTTTT
NA,few,TRBJ1-3,TRBV12-3/TRBV12-4,CASSRHTGNTIYF,TGTGCCAGCAGTAGACATACTGGAAACACCATATATTTT
NA,NA,TRBJ2-1,TRBV4-1,CASSQGLAFSSYNEQFF,TGCGCCAGCAGCCAAGGTCTAGCGTTCAGCTCCTACAATGAGCAGTTCTTC
TRBD1,NA,TRBJ2-5,TRBV7-8,CASSEGGQRRGTQYF,TGTGCCAGCAGCGAAGGGGGACAGCGTCGGGGGACCCAGTACTTC
NA,NA,TRBJ1-3,TRBV5-1,CASSLGQDTIYF,TGCGCCAGCAGCTTGGGCCAGGACACCATATATTTT
TRBD1,NA,TRBJ2-3,TRBV5-1,CASSLGYRITGAADTQYF,TGCGCCAGCAGCTTGGGGTACAGAATAACAGGGGCCGCAGATACGCAGTATTTT
NA,NA,TRBJ2-1,TRBV11-3,CASSVGAVEGNEQFF,TGTGCCAGCAGCGTGGGGGCGGTTGAGGGGAATGAGCAGTTCTTC
TRBD1,NA,TRBJ2-7,TRBV6-5,CASSTADRGLNEQYF,TGTGCCAGCAGCACCGCGGACAGGGGCCTTAACGAGCAGTACTTC
NA,NA,TRBJ1-1,TRBV2,CASENQGLGGAFF,TGTGCCAGCGAGAATCAGGGCTTGGGGGGAGCTTTCTTT
NA,NA,TRBJ1-3,TRBV2,CASLKESVNSGGTIYF,TGTGCCAGCCTTAAGGAGTCCGTGAATTCAGGAGGCACCATATATTTT
NA,NA,TRBJ2-5,TRBV7-6,CASSLGWRAETQYF,TGTGCCAGCAGCTTAGGTTGGAGAGCAGAGACCCAGTACTTC
TRBD1,once,TRBJ2-1,TRBV18,CASSPWRQGNEQFF,TGTGCCAGCTCACCATGGCGACAGGGCAATGAGCAGTTCTTC
TRBD1,few,TRBJ1-1,TRBV5-6,CASSLDRGRNTEAFF,TGTGCCAGCAGCTTGGACAGGGGTAGGAACACTGAAGCTTTCTTT
TRBD1,NA,TRBJ2-7,TRBV5-1,CASSRGTDYEQYF,TGCGCCAGCAGCCGAGGGACAGATTACGAGCAGTACTTC
NA,NA,TRBJ2-7,TRBV5-1,CASSFGAANSYEQYF,TGCGCCAGCAGCTTTGGGGCGGCGAATTCCTACGAGCAGTACTTC
NA,few,TRBJ1-3,TRBV21-1,CASSKEEARGKGNTIYF,TGTGCCAGCAGCAAAGAGGAGGCTAGAGGGAAAGGAAACACCATATATTTT
NA,once,TRBJ1-2,TRBV6-5,CASSPQGSLRYGYTF,TGTGCCAGCAGTCCACAGGGCAGCCTTCGATATGGCTACACCTTC
TRBD1,NA,TRBJ1-5,TRBV15,CATSRPRGKGTNQPQHF,TGTGCCACCAGCAGACCCAGGGGGAAAGGGACCAATCAGCCCCAGCATTTT
NA,NA,TRBJ1-4,TRBV10-3,CAISAQEGEKLFF,TGTGCCATCAGTGCACAGGAGGGGGAAAAACTGTTTTTT
TRBD1,NA,TRBJ1-1,TRBV5-4,CASSPGVRQGDGGTEAFF,TGTGCCAGCAGCCCCGGCGTGCGACAGGGTGATGGGGGCACTGAAGCTTTCTTT
NA,NA,TRBJ2-2,TRBV3-1/TRBV3-2,CASSRLTGNTGELFF,TGTGCCAGCAGCCGCTTGACAGGGAACACCGGGGAGCTGTTTTTT
NA,NA,TRBJ1-1,TRBV12-5,CASGLAGKTEAFF,TGTGCTAGTGGTTTGGCCGGGAAAACTGAAGCTTTCTTT